Sequencing of this T cell receptor beta chain was carried out in a study of CD8 T cells in ankylosing spondylitis. Study-wide points: Several of the motif variants were reported before in synovial fluid and blood from reactive arthritis. Characteristic of ankylosing spondylitis blood, it appeared, was a TCR beta motif comprising fewer than 10 highly homologous variants. It was reported that disease-linked clones were significantly enriched in matched ankylosing spondylitis synovial fluid.

V trimming: 0 bases; J trimming: 1 base; junction bases outside the gene matches: 7. The germline V gene has CDR1 MNHEY and CDR2 SMNVEV (reference sequence). This CDR3 is built from 17 residues. As for this clonotype: Antigen: not known.

Construction of TCR beta libraries was performed using quantitative 5'-RACE with molecular barcodes. TCRdb analysed the 5' RACE reads with MiXCR anew, one entry per CDR3 protein. The sample includes 220,000 or so distinct CDR3 sequences, approximately 16% of them seen just once. Sequenced input: blood, either unsorted or a sorted T cell fraction (not recorded which). The chain has TRBV27 and TRBJ2-5, with 8 bases matching TRBD2. This TCR was sampled from a male donor with ankylosing spondylitis. This chain's CDR3 is CASSLSGTSGFQETQYF. CDR3 sequence (DNA): TGTGCCAGCAGTTTATCAGGCACTAGCGGATTCCAAGAGACCCAGTACTTC.